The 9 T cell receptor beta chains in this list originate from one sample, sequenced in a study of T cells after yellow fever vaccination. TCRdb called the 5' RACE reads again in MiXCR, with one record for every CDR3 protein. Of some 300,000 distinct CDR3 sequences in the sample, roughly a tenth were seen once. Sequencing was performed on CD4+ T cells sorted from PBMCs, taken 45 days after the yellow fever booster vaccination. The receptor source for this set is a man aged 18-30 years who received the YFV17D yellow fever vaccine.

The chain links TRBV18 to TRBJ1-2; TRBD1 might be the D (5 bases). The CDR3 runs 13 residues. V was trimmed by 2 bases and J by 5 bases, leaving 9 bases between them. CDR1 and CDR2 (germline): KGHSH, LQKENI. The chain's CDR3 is CASSPIAGYGYTF. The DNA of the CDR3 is TGTGCCAGCTCACCAATTGCAGGGTATGGCTACACCTTC.

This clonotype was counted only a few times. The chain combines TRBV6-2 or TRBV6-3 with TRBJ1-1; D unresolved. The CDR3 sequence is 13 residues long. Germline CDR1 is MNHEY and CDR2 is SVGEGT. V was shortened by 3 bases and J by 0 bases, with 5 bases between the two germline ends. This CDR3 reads CASSYQMNTEAFF. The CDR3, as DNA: TGTGCCAGCAGTTATCAGATGAACACTGAAGCTTTCTTT.

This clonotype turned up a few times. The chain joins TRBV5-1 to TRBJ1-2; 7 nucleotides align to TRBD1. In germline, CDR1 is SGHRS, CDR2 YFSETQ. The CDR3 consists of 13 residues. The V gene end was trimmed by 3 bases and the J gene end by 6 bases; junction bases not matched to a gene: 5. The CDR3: CASSYTGDHGYTF. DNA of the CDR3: TGCGCCAGCAGCTACACAGGGGATCATGGCTACACCTTC. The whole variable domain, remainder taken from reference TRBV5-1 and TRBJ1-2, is KAGVTQTPRYLIKTRGQQVTLSCSPISGHRSVSWYQQTPGQGLQFLFEYFSETQRNKGNFPGRFSGRQFSNSRSEMNVSTLELGDSALYLCASSYTGDHGYTFGSGTRLTVV.

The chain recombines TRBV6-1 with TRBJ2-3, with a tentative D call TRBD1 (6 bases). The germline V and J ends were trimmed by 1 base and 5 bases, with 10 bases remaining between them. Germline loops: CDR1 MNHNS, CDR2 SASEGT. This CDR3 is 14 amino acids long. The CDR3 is CASSEVTQGDTQYF. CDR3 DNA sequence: TGTGCCAGCAGTGAAGTGACACAGGGAGATACGCAGTATTTT.

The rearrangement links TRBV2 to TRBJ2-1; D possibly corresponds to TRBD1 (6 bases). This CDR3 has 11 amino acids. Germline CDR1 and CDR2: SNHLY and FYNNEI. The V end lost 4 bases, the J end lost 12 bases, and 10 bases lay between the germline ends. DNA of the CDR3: TGTGCCAGCAGTGTCGACAGGACGCAGTTCTTC. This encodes CASSVDRTQFF.

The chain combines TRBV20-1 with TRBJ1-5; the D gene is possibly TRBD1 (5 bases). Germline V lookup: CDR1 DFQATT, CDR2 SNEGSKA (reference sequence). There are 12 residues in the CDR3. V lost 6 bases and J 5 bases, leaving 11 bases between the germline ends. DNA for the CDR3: TGCAGTGCCAGCGGGGGGGATCAGCCCCAGCATTTT. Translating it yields CSASGGDQPQHF.

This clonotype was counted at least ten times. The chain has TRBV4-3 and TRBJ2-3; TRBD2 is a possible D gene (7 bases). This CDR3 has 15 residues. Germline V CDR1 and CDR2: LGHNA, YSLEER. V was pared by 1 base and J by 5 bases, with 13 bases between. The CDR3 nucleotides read TGCGCCAGCAGCCAAGGGGGGGGCGTAGTAGATACGCAGTATTTT. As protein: CASSQGGGVVDTQYF.

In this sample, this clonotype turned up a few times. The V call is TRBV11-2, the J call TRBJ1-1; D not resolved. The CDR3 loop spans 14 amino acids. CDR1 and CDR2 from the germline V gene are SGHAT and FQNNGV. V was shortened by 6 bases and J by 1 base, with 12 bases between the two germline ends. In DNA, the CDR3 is TGTGCCAGCAGACTAGGACGGCAGAACACTGAAGCTTTCTTT. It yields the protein CASRLGRQNTEAFF.

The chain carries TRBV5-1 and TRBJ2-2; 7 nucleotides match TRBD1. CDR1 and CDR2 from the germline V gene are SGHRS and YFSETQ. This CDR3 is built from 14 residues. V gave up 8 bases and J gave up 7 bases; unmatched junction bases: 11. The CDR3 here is CASALRGLNGELFF. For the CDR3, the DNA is TGCGCCAGTGCCCTGAGGGGGCTCAACGGGGAGCTGTTTTTT.